The 23 T cell receptor beta chains below come from one sample, sequenced in a study of shared clonotypes between healthy human individuals. Sequencing used immunoSEQ multiplex PCR; TCRdb keeps in-frame clones, though not all of them. Here the sample spans about 2.1 million clones, about 92% being singletons. Naive CD8 populations comprised CD45RO-negative cells positively selected for CCR7, excluding terminally differentiated effector memory CD45RA+ cells. The sequenced sample was naive CD8+ T cells from PBMCs. Receptor source: a man in his late teens or twenties in good health. Some clones in this sample may be carry-over from other donors' samples.

The chain has TRBV7-9 and TRBJ2-7; 10 nucleotides match TRBD1. This CDR3 comprises 15 residues. The V gene end was trimmed by 5 bases and the J gene end by 4 bases; junction bases not matched to a gene: 8. Germline CDR1 and CDR2: SEHNR and FQNEAQ (reference sequence). CDR3 amino acids: CASSIGQGEHYEQYF. Here the CDR3 DNA reads TGTGCCAGCAGCATAGGACAGGGGGAGCATTACGAGCAGTACTTC.

This chain links TRBV28 with TRBJ1-2; 11 positions match TRBD1. The ends lost 5 bases at V and 6 bases at J; junction bases unmatched: 11. The CDR3 sequence is 16 residues long. CDR1 and CDR2 (germline): MDHEN, SYDVKM. Written as DNA, the CDR3 is TGTGCCAGCAGTCCCTACCGGGACAGGGGGGTTGATGGCTACACCTTC. The encoded protein is CASSPYRDRGVDGYTF.

This CDR3 is CASSVPGGLNNEQFF. The CDR3 nucleotides are TGTGCCAGCAGCGTACCGGGAGGGTTAAACAATGAGCAGTTCTTC. V is TRBV9 and J is TRBJ2-1, with TRBD2 identical over 8 bases. J gave up 5 bases and V 1 base, and 5 bases lay outside the gene matches. The CDR3 has 15 amino acids. CDR1 and CDR2 (germline): SGDLS, YYNGEE. Combining the CDR3 with reference TRBV9 and TRBJ2-1 gives the whole variable domain DSGVTQTPKHLITATGQRVTLRCSPRSGDLSVYWYQQSLDQGLQFLIQYYNGEERAKGNILERFSAQQFPDLHSELNLSSLELGDSALYFCASSVPGGLNNEQFFGPGTRLTVL.

This sequence joins TRBV20-1 and TRBJ1-2; D is unresolved. CDR3 length equals 9 residues. Germline-derived CDR1 and CDR2 are DFQATT and SNEGSKA (reference sequence). Trimming removed 4 bases at V and 3 bases at J, with 0 bases between. CDR3 DNA sequence: TGCAGTGCTAACTATGGCTACACCTTC. Translation gives CSANYGYTF.

The chain joins TRBV28 to TRBJ2-7; 7 bases match TRBD1. The CDR3 has 13 amino acids. Germline CDR1 and CDR2: MDHEN and SYDVKM. Trimming at V came to 8 bases and at J to 1 base, leaving 5 bases not matched to a gene. The CDR3 sequence is CASGTALSYEQYF. In DNA form, the CDR3 reads TGTGCCAGCGGGACAGCTTTGTCCTACGAGCAGTACTTC.

V and J are TRBV27 and TRBJ2-7, with 12 nucleotides matching TRBD2. The CDR3 covers 16 residues. V shed 2 bases, J shed 4 bases, and the junction held 6 bases outside the gene matches. In germline, CDR1 is MNHEY, CDR2 SMNVEV (reference sequence). CDR3 coding DNA: TGTGCCAGCAGTTTAATTCGACTAGCGGGAGATTACGAGCAGTACTTC. Amino acid sequence: CASSLIRLAGDYEQYF.

The chain couples TRBV9 to TRBJ1-2; the match to TRBD1 covers 8 bases. J lost 6 bases, V lost 3 bases, and 13 bases had no gene match. This CDR3 is built from 16 residues. Germline-derived CDR1 and CDR2 are SGDLS and YYNGEE. CDR3 loop: CASSGRYGQGLDGYTF. The CDR3 coding sequence is TGTGCCAGCAGCGGCCGATACGGACAGGGCCTTGATGGCTACACCTTC.

V gene TRBV7-9 combines with J gene TRBJ2-3; 12 positions match TRBD1. Germline loops: CDR1 SEHNR, CDR2 FQNEAQ (reference sequence). The CDR3 is made up of 19 amino acids. V was pared by 3 bases and J by 2 bases, with 12 bases of the junction left unmatched. The CDR3 DNA sequence: TGTGCCAGCAGCTTCCCGGGACAGGGGGCCCTGTCCTCCACAGATACGCAGTATTTT. This codes for CASSFPGQGALSSTDTQYF.

This rearrangement joins TRBV27 to TRBJ1-4; 7 bases align to TRBD1. The CDR3 extends over 15 amino acids. Germline values: CDR1 MNHEY, CDR2 SMNVEV (reference sequence). The V segment lost 7 bases and the J segment 8 bases; nucleotides outside the gene matches: 13. The CDR3 spells CASTPRQGFQEKLFF. The CDR3 nucleotides read TGTGCCAGCACCCCCCGACAGGGATTCCAGGAAAAACTGTTTTTT.

Notes on this clone: This CDR3 is also generated by other DNA sequences in the sample. This rearrangement joins TRBV7-6 to TRBJ2-1; tentatively, D is TRBD1 (6 bases). Trimming pared 1 base from V and 3 bases from J, leaving 10 bases between. This CDR3 comprises 15 residues. Looked up from germline, CDR1 is SGHVS and CDR2 is FNYEAQ. CDR3 region: CASSLDRAGYNEQFF. CDR3 bases: TGTGCCAGCAGCTTAGACAGGGCGGGCTACAATGAGCAGTTCTTC.

This clone was recorded only once. The chain recombines TRBV19 with TRBJ2-6; D unclear. This CDR3 is 17 amino acids long. V lost 2 bases, J lost 5 bases, and 16 bases lay in between. In germline, CDR1 is LNHDA, CDR2 SQIVND (reference sequence). The CDR3: CASSIPPVETWANVLTF. CDR3 sequence (DNA): TGTGCCAGTAGTATACCCCCGGTGGAGACCTGGGCCAACGTCCTGACTTTC.

This chain connects TRBV30 to TRBJ2-2, with D possibly matching TRBD1 (5 bases). Looked up from germline, CDR1 is GTSNPN and CDR2 is SVGIG (reference sequence). The CDR3 has 15 amino acids. Trimming left V 3 bases short and J 3 bases short, with 14 bases between. The CDR3 loop reads CAWSHHRIHTGELFF. Here the CDR3 DNA reads TGTGCCTGGAGCCACCACAGGATTCACACCGGGGAGCTGTTTTTT.

This clone was counted once. This chain connects TRBV27 to TRBJ2-7, with 10 bases fitting TRBD1. Germline assignment: CDR1 MNHEY and CDR2 SMNVEV (reference sequence). V shed 5 bases and J 4 bases; nucleotides not matched to a gene: 5. This CDR3 has 14 residues. Written as DNA, the CDR3 is TGTGCCAGCAGTGCCCCGGGACAGGGGTACGAGCAGTACTTC. Translation gives CASSAPGQGYEQYF.

The chain recombines TRBV30 with TRBJ1-2; D is uncertain. This CDR3 has 14 residues. Germline lookup yields CDR1 GTSNPN and CDR2 SVGIG (reference sequence). Deletions cut 4 bases from V and 1 base from J, with 13 bases between. The DNA for the CDR3 is TGTGCCTGGACCGTCGGGGATTTTAACTATGGCTACACCTTC. Its protein product is CAWTVGDFNYGYTF.

V is TRBV9 and J is TRBJ2-1; D ambiguous. The CDR3 loop spans 17 amino acids. CDR1 and CDR2 from the germline V gene are SGDLS and YYNGEE. V dropped 0 bases and J dropped 0 bases, with 13 bases sitting between them. In DNA form, the CDR3 reads TGTGCCAGCAGCGTAGATCCGACCTTAAGCTCCTACAATGAGCAGTTCTTC. Protein: CASSVDPTLSSYNEQFF.

This sequence joins TRBV6-5 and TRBJ2-5; D might be TRBD2 (6 bases). The CDR3 is 13 amino acids. The germline V gene encodes CDR1 MNHEY and CDR2 SVGAGI. Trimming stripped 5 bases from V and 3 bases from J, with 10 bases between. Here the CDR3 reads CASSPWREETQYF. The DNA for the CDR3 is TGTGCCAGCAGTCCTTGGAGGGAAGAGACCCAGTACTTC.

This sequence joins TRBV10-3 and TRBJ1-3, with a possible D match to TRBD1 (6 bases). Germline-derived CDR1 and CDR2 are ENHRY and SYGVKD. CDR3 size: 15 residues. Trimming left V 5 bases short and J 0 bases short, with 11 bases between. The CDR3 loop reads CAISHGQNSGNTIYF. The CDR3 coding sequence is TGTGCCATCAGTCACGGACAGAACTCTGGAAACACCATATATTTT.

The rearrangement links TRBV9 to TRBJ1-1, with a possible D match to TRBD1 (6 bases). Germline V gene lookup returns CDR1 SGDLS and CDR2 YYNGEE. The CDR3 covers 13 residues. Trimming left V 3 bases short and J 4 bases short, with 10 bases between. In nucleotides, the CDR3 is TGTGCCAGCAGCGCGGGACACCTCACTGAAGCTTTCTTT. It is translated as CASSAGHLTEAFF.

This chain joins TRBV7-9 and TRBJ2-7; 7 bases map to TRBD1. With V trimmed by 6 bases and J by 3 bases, 5 bases remained unmatched. CDR3 size: 13 residues. From germline, CDR1 is SEHNR and CDR2 FQNEAQ (reference sequence). In DNA, the CDR3 is TGTGCCAGCAGGACAGGGTCAGACTACGAGCAGTACTTC. This encodes CASRTGSDYEQYF.

The chain combines TRBV28 with TRBJ2-7, with 8 bases fitting TRBD1. Germline lookup yields CDR1 MDHEN and CDR2 SYDVKM. This CDR3 spans 15 amino acids. Trimming cost V 6 bases and J 4 bases; bases outside gene matches: 11. The CDR3 region has the DNA TGTGCCAGCAGCCGCGTAGACAGGGGACCGTACGAGCAGTACTTC. Amino acids: CASSRVDRGPYEQYF.

V and J are TRBV11-2 and TRBJ2-7; TRBD1 agrees at 7 bases. The germline V gene has CDR1 SGHAT and CDR2 FQNNGV. The V segment lost 6 bases and the J segment 6 bases; nucleotides outside the gene matches: 11. The CDR3 has 14 residues. CDR3 coding DNA: TGTGCCAGCAGTTCGGGACAGATTGTTGGCGAGCAGTACTTC. This encodes CASSSGQIVGEQYF.

The chain recombines TRBV19 with TRBJ1-1; D perhaps matches TRBD1 (6 bases). Trimming cost V 3 bases and J 5 bases, with 19 bases left between them. This CDR3 is built from 16 residues. Germline assignment: CDR1 LNHDA and CDR2 SQIVND (reference sequence). The CDR3 protein is CASSIGGGVFLTEAFF. The CDR3 nucleotides are TGTGCCAGTAGTATCGGAGGGGGGGTCTTCTTAACTGAAGCTTTCTTT.

The gene calls are TRBV19 and TRBJ1-1; D ambiguous. Germline V CDR1 and CDR2: LNHDA, SQIVND (reference sequence). V was trimmed by 5 bases and J by 5 bases, leaving 12 bases between them. This CDR3 is 13 amino acids long. The DNA for the CDR3 is TGTGCCAGTAGTCCGGATCCGAGGACTGAAGCTTTCTTT. Its protein is CASSPDPRTEAFF.